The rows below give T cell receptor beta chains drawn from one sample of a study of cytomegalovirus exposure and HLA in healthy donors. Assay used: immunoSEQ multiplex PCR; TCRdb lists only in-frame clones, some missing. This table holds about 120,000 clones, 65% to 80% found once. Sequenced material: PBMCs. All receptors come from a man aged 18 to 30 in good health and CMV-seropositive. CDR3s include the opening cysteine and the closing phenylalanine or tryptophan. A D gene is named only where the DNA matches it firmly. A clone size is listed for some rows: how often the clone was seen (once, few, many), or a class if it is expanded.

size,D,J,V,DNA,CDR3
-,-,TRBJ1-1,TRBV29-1,TGCAGCGTTGATAGTGGGAGGGTTGAAGCTTTCTTT,CSVDSGRVEAFF
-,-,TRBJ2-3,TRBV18,TGTGCCAGCTCACCTGGGGGAGGAGATACGCAGTATTTT,CASSPGGGDTQYF
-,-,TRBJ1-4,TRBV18,TGTGCCAGCTCACCATCGACTTCAACTAATGAAAAACTGTTTTTT,CASSPSTSTNEKLFF
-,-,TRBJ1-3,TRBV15,TGTGCCACCAGCAGAGTGCAGGGCACTGGAAACACCATATATTTT,CATSRVQGTGNTIYF
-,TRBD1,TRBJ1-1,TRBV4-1,TGCGCCAGCAGCCAACGTACAGGGGAGCAGAACACTGAAGCTTTCTTT,CASSQRTGEQNTEAFF
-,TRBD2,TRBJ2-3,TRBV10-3,TGTGCCATCAGTGAGTCGGGCCATGAGTCACTAGCGGGGGACTTAGGTACGCAGTATTTT,CAISESGHESLAGDLGTQYF
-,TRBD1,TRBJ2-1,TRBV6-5,TGTGCCAGCAGCCCACAGGGGTGGGACTACAATGAGCAGTTCTTC,CASSPQGWDYNEQFF
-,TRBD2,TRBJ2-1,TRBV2,TGTGCCAGCCTTCGGGGGGTTCCCTACAATGAGCAGTTCTTC,CASLRGVPYNEQFF
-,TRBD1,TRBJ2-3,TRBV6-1,TGTGCCAGCAGCCCGGGACAGACATCCACAGATACGCAGTATTTT,CASSPGQTSTDTQYF
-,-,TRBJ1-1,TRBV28,TGTGCCAGCAGTTTTGGCCAGACTACAAAGGGAGCTTTCTTT,CASSFGQTTKGAFF
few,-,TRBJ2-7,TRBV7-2,TGTGCCAGCAGCCCCTCGGGGGGCGCGGTTTTGTACTTC,CASSPSGGAVLYF
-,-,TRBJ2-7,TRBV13,TGTGCCAGCAGCCCCCAACCCAGCTACGAGCAGTACTTC,CASSPQPSYEQYF
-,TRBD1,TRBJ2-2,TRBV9,TGTGCCAGCAGCATACGACAGGGAAACACCGGGGAGCTGTTTTTT,CASSIRQGNTGELFF
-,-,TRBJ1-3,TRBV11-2,TGTGCCAGCAGCTTAGTTGCCAATGCCTACTCTGGAAACACCATATATTTT,CASSLVANAYSGNTIYF
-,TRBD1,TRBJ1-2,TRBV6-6,TGTGCCACCCGGGGGGGGACAGGGAAAGACTATGGCTACACCTTC,CATRGGTGKDYGYTF
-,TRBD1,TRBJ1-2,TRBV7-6,TGTGCCAGCAGCGGGGGACAGTTCTATGGCTACACCTTC,CASSGGQFYGYTF
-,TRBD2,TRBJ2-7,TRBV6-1,TGTGCCAGCAGTACCCAGGCTAGCGGCTCCTACGAGCAGTACTTC,CASSTQASGSYEQYF
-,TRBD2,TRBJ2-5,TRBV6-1,TGTGCCAGCAGTTCCCCGGGGGGTTCTTCGGAGACCCAGTACTTC,CASSSPGGSSETQYF
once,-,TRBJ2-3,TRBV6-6,TGTGCCAGCAGCCGGACAGCAAGCACAGATACGCAGTATTTT,CASSRTASTDTQYF
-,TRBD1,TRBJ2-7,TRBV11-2,TGTGCCAGCAGCTTAGCCGGGACAGGGGGCTACGAGCAGTACTTC,CASSLAGTGGYEQYF
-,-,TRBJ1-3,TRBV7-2,TGTGCCAGCAGCGGGCTCGGACAGATCACCTCTGGAAACACCATATATTTT,CASSGLGQITSGNTIYF
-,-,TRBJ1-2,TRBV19,TGTGCCAGTAGGCCTCCGGGTGGGGCGAACTATGGCTACACCTTC,CASRPPGGANYGYTF
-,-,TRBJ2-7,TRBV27,TGTGCCAGCAGTTTATACCCGACAGCTACTAGCCCCTACGAGCAGTACTTC,CASSLYPTATSPYEQYF
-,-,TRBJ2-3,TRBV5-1,TGCGCCAGCAGCTCCGAGTATACGCAGTATTTT,CASSSEYTQYF
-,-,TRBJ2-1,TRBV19,TGTGCCAGTAGTATTGCAGGTTCCTACAATGAGCAGTTCTTC,CASSIAGSYNEQFF
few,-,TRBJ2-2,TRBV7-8,TGTGCCAGCAGCTTCCTTCGCGACAGGGAGGCGACCGGGGAGCTGTTTTTT,CASSFLRDREATGELFF
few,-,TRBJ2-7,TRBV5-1,TGCGCCAGCAGCTCTCCTGAGGGCCGGGGGTACGAGCAGTACTTC,CASSSPEGRGYEQYF
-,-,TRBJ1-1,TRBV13,TGTGCCAGCGAACAGGAGAACACTGAAGCTTTCTTT,CASEQENTEAFF
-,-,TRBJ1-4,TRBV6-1,TGTGCCAGCAGTGTAACAGTAACTAATGAAAAACTGTTTTTT,CASSVTVTNEKLFF
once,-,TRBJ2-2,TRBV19,TGTGCCAGTAGTATGGTACAGACCAAGAACACCGGGGAGCTGTTTTTT,CASSMVQTKNTGELFF
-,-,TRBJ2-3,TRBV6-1,TGTGCCAGCAGTGAGCGGGCCCCCCCGGATACGCAGTATTTT,CASSERAPPDTQYF
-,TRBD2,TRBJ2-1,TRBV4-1,TGCGCCAGCAGCCAAGGGCTAGCGGGTAACAATGAGCAGTTCTTC,CASSQGLAGNNEQFF
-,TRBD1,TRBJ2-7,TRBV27,TGTGCCAGCAGTTTATGGGACAGCTACGAGCAGTACTTC,CASSLWDSYEQYF
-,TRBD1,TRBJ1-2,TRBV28,TGTGCCAGCAGTTCCGGGGGGGACAGGGGGCTGAAGTACGATGGCTACACCTTC,CASSSGGDRGLKYDGYTF
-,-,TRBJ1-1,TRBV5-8,TGTGCCAGCAGCTGGGGGGTGGGGACTGAAGCTTTCTTT,CASSWGVGTEAFF
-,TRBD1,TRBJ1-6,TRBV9,TGTGCCAGCAGCGTAGGACAGGGGGGTAATTCACCCCTCCACTTT,CASSVGQGGNSPLHF
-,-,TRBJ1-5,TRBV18,TGTGCCAGCTCACCACAAGAGAGAAGCAATCAGCCCCAGCATTTT,CASSPQERSNQPQHF
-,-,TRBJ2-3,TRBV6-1,TGTGCCTCTAAGATAACAGGGCTCAGCACAGATACGCAGTATTTT,CASKITGLSTDTQYF
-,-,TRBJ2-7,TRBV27,TGTGCCAGCAGTCCCTGGGACAACTCCTACGAGCAGTACTTC,CASSPWDNSYEQYF
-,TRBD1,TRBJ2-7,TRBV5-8,TGTGCCAGCAGCTCCCCCGGGACAGGGGAGCCGCAGTACTTC,CASSSPGTGEPQYF
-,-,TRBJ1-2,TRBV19,TGTGCCAGTAGTATTCCCGGGGTGAACTATGGCTACACCTTC,CASSIPGVNYGYTF
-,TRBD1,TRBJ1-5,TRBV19,TGTGCCAGTAGTATTGGTCCGTGGACAGGGGGGCAAATTCGCAATCAGCCCCAGCATTTT,CASSIGPWTGGQIRNQPQHF
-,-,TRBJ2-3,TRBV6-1,TGTGCCAGCAGTGAAGCACTTGGGGGGGATACGCAGTATTTT,CASSEALGGDTQYF
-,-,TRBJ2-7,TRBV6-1,TGTGCCAGCAGTAAACAGGACGAGCAGTACTTC,CASSKQDEQYF